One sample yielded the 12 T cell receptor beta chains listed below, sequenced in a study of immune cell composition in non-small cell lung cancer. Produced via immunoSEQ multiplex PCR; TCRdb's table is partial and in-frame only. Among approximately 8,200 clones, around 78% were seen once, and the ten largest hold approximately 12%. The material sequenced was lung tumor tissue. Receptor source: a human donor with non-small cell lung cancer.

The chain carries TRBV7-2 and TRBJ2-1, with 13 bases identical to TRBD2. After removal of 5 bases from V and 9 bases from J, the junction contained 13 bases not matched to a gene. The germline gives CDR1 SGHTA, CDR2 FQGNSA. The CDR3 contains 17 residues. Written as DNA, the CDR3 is TGTGCCAGCAGCCAAACCGGGACTAGCGGGGCCCGGGGTGAGCAGTTCTTC. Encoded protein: CASSQTGTSGARGEQFF.

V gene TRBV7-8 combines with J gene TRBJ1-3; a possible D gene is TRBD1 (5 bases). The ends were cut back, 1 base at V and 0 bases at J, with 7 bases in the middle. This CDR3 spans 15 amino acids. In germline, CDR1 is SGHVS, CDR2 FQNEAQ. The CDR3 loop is CASSLEGSSGNTIYF. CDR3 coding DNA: TGTGCCAGCAGCTTAGAGGGGAGCTCTGGAAACACCATATATTTT.

Written as DNA, the CDR3 is TGTGCCAGCTCACCAAACGGTCACGGGTTCGCTATCGAGCAGTACTTC. Encoded protein: CASSPNGHGFAIEQYF. This chain connects TRBV18 to TRBJ2-7; no firm D call. CDR3 size: 16 residues. V lost 2 bases and J 6 bases, leaving 20 bases between the germline ends. Looked up from germline, CDR1 is KGHSH and CDR2 is LQKENI.

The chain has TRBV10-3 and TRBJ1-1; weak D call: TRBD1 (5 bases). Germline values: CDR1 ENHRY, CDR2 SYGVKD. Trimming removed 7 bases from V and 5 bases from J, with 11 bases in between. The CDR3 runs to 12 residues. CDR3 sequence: CAIITGATEAFF. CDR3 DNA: TGTGCCATCATAACAGGCGCTACTGAAGCTTTCTTT.

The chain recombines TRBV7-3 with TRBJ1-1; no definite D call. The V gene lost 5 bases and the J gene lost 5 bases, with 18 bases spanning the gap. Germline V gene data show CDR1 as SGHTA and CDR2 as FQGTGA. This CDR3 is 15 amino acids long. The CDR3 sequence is CASSRDTRVRTEAFF. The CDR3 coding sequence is TGTGCCAGCAGCCGAGACACGCGAGTAAGAACTGAAGCTTTCTTT.

CDR3 bases: TGCAGCGTTAGGACCTTCGCCGGGGAGACCCAGTACTTC. Its translation: CSVRTFAGETQYF. V is TRBV29-1 and J is TRBJ2-5, with D unclear. Germline CDR1 SQVTM, CDR2 ANQGSEA. V lost 5 bases and J 5 bases, leaving 15 bases between the germline ends. The CDR3 sequence is 13 residues long.

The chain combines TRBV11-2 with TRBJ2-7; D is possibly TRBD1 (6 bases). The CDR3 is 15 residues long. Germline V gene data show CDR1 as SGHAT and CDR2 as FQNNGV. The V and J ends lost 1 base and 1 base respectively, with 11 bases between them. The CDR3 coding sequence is TGTGCCAGCAGCTTAGCAGGACAGCGTTCCTACGAGCAGTACTTC. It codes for CASSLAGQRSYEQYF. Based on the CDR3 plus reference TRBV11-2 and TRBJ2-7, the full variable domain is EAGVAQSPRYKIIEKRQSVAFWCNPISGHATLYWYQQILGQGPKLLIQFQNNGVVDDSQLPKDRFSAERLKGVDSTLKIQPAKLEDSAVYLCASSLAGQRSYEQYFGPGTRLTVT.

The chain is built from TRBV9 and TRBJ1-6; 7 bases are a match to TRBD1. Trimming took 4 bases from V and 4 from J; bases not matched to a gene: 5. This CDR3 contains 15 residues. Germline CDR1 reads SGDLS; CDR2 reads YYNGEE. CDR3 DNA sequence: TGTGCCAGCAGCACGCGACAGGGATATAATTCACCCCTCCACTTT. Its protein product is CASSTRQGYNSPLHF.

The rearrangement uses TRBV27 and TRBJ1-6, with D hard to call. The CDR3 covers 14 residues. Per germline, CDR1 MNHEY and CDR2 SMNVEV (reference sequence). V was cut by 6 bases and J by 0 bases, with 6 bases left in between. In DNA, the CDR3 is TGTGCCAGCAGGGGGTTCTCCTATAATTCACCCCTCCACTTT. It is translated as CASRGFSYNSPLHF.

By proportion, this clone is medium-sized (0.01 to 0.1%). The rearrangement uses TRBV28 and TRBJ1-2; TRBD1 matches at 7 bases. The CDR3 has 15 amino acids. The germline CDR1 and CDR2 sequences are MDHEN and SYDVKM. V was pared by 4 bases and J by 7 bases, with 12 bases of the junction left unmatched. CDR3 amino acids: CASSSSVGRGFGYTF. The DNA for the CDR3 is TGTGCCAGCAGTTCATCGGTGGGCAGGGGGTTTGGCTACACCTTC.

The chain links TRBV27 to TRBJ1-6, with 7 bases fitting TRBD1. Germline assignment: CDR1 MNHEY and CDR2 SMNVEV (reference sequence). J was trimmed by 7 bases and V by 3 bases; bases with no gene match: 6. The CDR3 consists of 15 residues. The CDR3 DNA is TGTGCCAGCAGTTTCGGGACAGAGGGAAATTCACCCCTCCACTTT. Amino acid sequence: CASSFGTEGNSPLHF.

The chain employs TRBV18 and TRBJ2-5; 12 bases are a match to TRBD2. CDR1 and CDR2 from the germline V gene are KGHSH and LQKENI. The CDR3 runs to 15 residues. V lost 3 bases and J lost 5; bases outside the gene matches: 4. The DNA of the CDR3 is TGTGCCAGCTCACCTTCGGGACTAGCGGGTGAGACCCAGTACTTC. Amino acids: CASSPSGLAGETQYF.